Listed here are 5 T cell receptor beta chains from one sample, sequenced in a study of shared clonotypes between healthy human individuals. TCRdb's copy holds only in-frame clones and misses some; the assay was immunoSEQ multiplex PCR. Among around 700,000 clones listed, about two thirds were seen once. The sequencing input was memory CD4+ T cells sorted from blood. Subset specified: CD45RA-negative fraction. Receptor source: a woman younger than 45 in good health.

By sample fraction, this clone is medium-sized. The gene calls are TRBV30 and TRBJ1-1; D not resolved. Per germline, CDR1 GTSNPN and CDR2 SVGIG (reference sequence). Between the trimmed V and J ends, which lost 4 bases and 3 bases, there was a span of 6 bases. This CDR3 has 11 residues. In nucleotides, the CDR3 is TGTGCCTGGAAAGGGTACACTGAAGCTTTCTTT. This codes for CAWKGYTEAFF.

This chain uses TRBV11-2 with TRBJ2-5; D gene unclear. Between the trimmed V and J ends, which lost 0 bases and 3 bases, there was a span of 8 bases. CDR1 is SGHAT, CDR2 FQNNGV, per germline. The CDR3 extends over 14 amino acids. The CDR3 DNA reads as TGTGCCAGCAGCTTAGATAGACGGAAAGAGACCCAGTACTTC. This codes for CASSLDRRKETQYF.

The chain combines TRBV7-8 with TRBJ2-7; D may be TRBD1 (6 bases). V lost 4 bases, J lost 7 bases, and 20 bases lay in between. Germline V lookup: CDR1 SGHVS, CDR2 FQNEAQ. The CDR3 is 15 residues long. The CDR3: CASSYARQGNGEQYF. The CDR3 bases are TGTGCCAGCAGCTACGCCCGGCAGGGGAACGGGGAGCAGTACTTC.

J is TRBJ2-7 and V is TRBV13; the match to TRBD2 covers 14 bases. V trimming: 5 bases; J trimming: 7 bases; junction bases outside the gene matches: 10. CDR3 size: 16 residues. CDR1 is PRHDT and CDR2 is FYEKMQ in the germline V gene (reference sequence). The CDR3 bases are TGTGCCAGCAGCCCGAGACTAGCGGGAGGGCCGCGGGAGCAGTACTTC. This sequence encodes CASSPRLAGGPREQYF.

This clone has just one count. The V call is TRBV7-9, the J call TRBJ2-7; 9 bases agree with TRBD2. V shed 3 bases and J 5 bases; nucleotides not matched to a gene: 5. The CDR3 covers 14 residues. CDR1 is SEHNR and CDR2 is FQNEAQ in the germline V gene (reference sequence). The CDR3 nucleotides are TGTGCCAGCAGCTTGGGACTAGCCAACGACGAGCAGTACTTC. Amino acids: CASSLGLANDEQYF.